This T cell receptor beta chain appears in the sequencing data of a study of OX40 agonist ivuxolimab in advanced cancers. On the study more broadly: At 65% to 85% male, the cohort had a mean age of about 55 years, ranging from about 23 to 80.

This CDR3 contains 16 residues. Germline lookup yields CDR1 KGHSH and CDR2 LQKENI. Trimming stripped 4 bases from V and 0 bases from J, with 12 bases between. Overall study findings and caveats: More expanded clones were seen, on average, in CD8+ T cells than in CD4+.

The repertoire was sequenced with immunoSEQ multiplex PCR; TCRdb's copy has only in-frame clones and lacks some. The top ten clones hold approximately 0.69% of a sample with about 80,000 clones, roughly 90% of them seen once. This clone was found once. What it binds is unknown. The sample was CD4+ or CD8+ T cells sorted from blood, taken in a trial of the OX40 agonist ivuxolimab. The chain has TRBV18 and TRBJ2-2, with a weak D call TRBD2 (6 bases). This TCR was sampled from an adult with an advanced solid tumor such as melanoma, head and neck, liver or kidney cancer. In DNA form, the CDR3 reads TGTGCCAGCTCACTTATTTCGGGGGCGAACACCGGGGAGCTGTTTTTT. This gives the protein CASSLISGANTGELFF.